These T cell receptor beta chains were read from a single sample in a study of T-cell memory formation after mild COVID-19. TCRdb reanalysed the 5' RACE reads using MiXCR and keeps one entry per CDR3 protein. The table records around 390,000 distinct CDR3 sequences, approximately 16% of them present only once. The source material was PBMCs or a T cell subset sorted from them (not recorded which). The receptors derive from a man aged 18 to 30 who had mild COVID-19 (a few samples of this study predate the infection). Cell type and time point are not known. Both conserved end residues are part of each CDR3. A D gene is named only where the DNA matches it firmly. Size is stated for part of the rows, as once, few or many counts, or as a class when the clone is expanded.

DNA: TGTGCCAGCAGTTTAAGGGGGGGCGCCTACAATCAGCCCCAGCATTTT
CDR3: CASSLRGGAYNQPQHF
J: TRBJ1-5
D: -
V: TRBV21-1
size: -

DNA: TGTGCCAGCAGTTACCCTACAGGGTTGAACACCGGGGAGCTGTTTTTT
CDR3: CASSYPTGLNTGELFF
J: TRBJ2-2
D: -
V: TRBV6-2/TRBV6-3
size: few

DNA: TGTGCCAGCATGTCGCCCCTGAACACCGGGGAGCTGTTTTTT
CDR3: CASMSPLNTGELFF
J: TRBJ2-2
D: -
V: TRBV9
size: few

DNA: TGTGCCAGCAGCCTAGGTCCCCTAGCGGGGGCCCGGTTCGCGAACACCGGGGAGCTGTTTTTT
CDR3: CASSLGPLAGARFANTGELFF
J: TRBJ2-2
D: TRBD2
V: TRBV7-2
size: few

DNA: TGCAGCGTGGGGTGGGGAGGTGTGGCAGATACGCAGTATTTT
CDR3: CSVGWGGVADTQYF
J: TRBJ2-3
D: -
V: TRBV29-1
size: -

DNA: TGTGCCAGCAGCTGGAGGGGCACAGATACGCAGTATTTT
CDR3: CASSWRGTDTQYF
J: TRBJ2-3
D: -
V: TRBV7-2
size: -

DNA: TGTGCCAGCTCACCACCGGGGCAGGGATCTTACACAGATACGCAGTATTTT
CDR3: CASSPPGQGSYTDTQYF
J: TRBJ2-3
D: -
V: TRBV18
size: -

DNA: TGTGCCAGCAGCGACCACAGAGTTAATTCACCCCTCCACTTT
CDR3: CASSDHRVNSPLHF
J: TRBJ1-6
D: -
V: TRBV6-6
size: few

DNA: TGTGCCGTTGAACGGGGTATCGGGGAGCTGTTTTTT
CDR3: CAVERGIGELFF
J: TRBJ2-2
D: -
V: TRBV10-3
size: -

DNA: TGTGCCAGCAGTGACCCGGGACAGGGGCACACTGAAGCTTTCTTT
CDR3: CASSDPGQGHTEAFF
J: TRBJ1-1
D: TRBD1
V: TRBV25-1
size: -

DNA: TGCGCCAGCAGCTTGGCCGTCCCCGGGAACACCGGGGAGCTGTTTTTT
CDR3: CASSLAVPGNTGELFF
J: TRBJ2-2
D: -
V: TRBV5-1
size: few

DNA: TGCGACAGCAGCCAAAACACAGGGCTAGCTGAAGCTTTCTTT
CDR3: CDSSQNTGLAEAFF
J: TRBJ1-1
D: -
V: TRBV4-3
size: -

DNA: TGCAGTGCTAGAGATCCCGCAGGATCTAATGAGCAGTTCTTC
CDR3: CSARDPAGSNEQFF
J: TRBJ2-1
D: -
V: TRBV20-1
size: -

DNA: TGTGCCAGCAGCTTTAGAGGGAACACTGAAGCTTTCTTT
CDR3: CASSFRGNTEAFF
J: TRBJ1-1
D: -
V: TRBV12-3/TRBV12-4
size: many

DNA: TGTGCCAGCAGACTACTGACGGGACAGCGATATAATTCACCCCTCCACTTT
CDR3: CASRLLTGQRYNSPLHF
J: TRBJ1-6
D: TRBD1
V: TRBV6-2/TRBV6-3
size: -

DNA: TGTGCCAGCAGTACCGAGCAGTTCTTC
CDR3: CASSTEQFF
J: TRBJ2-1
D: -
V: TRBV7-9
size: few

DNA: TGCGCCAGCAGCTCCGGGACTCCCTCTGGAAACACCATATATTTT
CDR3: CASSSGTPSGNTIYF
J: TRBJ1-3
D: -
V: TRBV5-1
size: -

DNA: TGTGCCAGCAGTCCAGTGGCAGATACGCAGTATTTT
CDR3: CASSPVADTQYF
J: TRBJ2-3
D: -
V: TRBV12-3/TRBV12-4
size: -

DNA: TGTGCCATCAGTGAGTGGCAAGCGGGGGGGAGGGTGCAGTACTTC
CDR3: CAISEWQAGGRVQYF
J: TRBJ2-7
D: TRBD2
V: TRBV10-3
size: few

DNA: TGTGCCAGCAGTGATCCCCTCCTTAGGACAGGGAGGCAGTTCTTC
CDR3: CASSDPLLRTGRQFF
J: TRBJ2-1
D: TRBD1
V: TRBV6-1
size: -

DNA: TGCGCCAGCAGCCAGACAGGGAGAAGTGGAGGCTACACCTTC
CDR3: CASSQTGRSGGYTF
J: TRBJ1-2
D: TRBD1
V: TRBV5-1
size: -

DNA: TGTGCCAGCAGTTCGTCCGGGGCAGCCGGAAACACCATATATTTT
CDR3: CASSSSGAAGNTIYF
J: TRBJ1-3
D: -
V: TRBV28
size: -

DNA: TGTGCCACCAGTGTAGTAGCAGGGAGGAATGAGCAGTTCTTC
CDR3: CATSVVAGRNEQFF
J: TRBJ2-1
D: -
V: TRBV24-1
size: few

DNA: TGTGCCAGCAGCTTGCCGGGACTAGCGGGGGGGCGGCTTGATGAGCAGTTCTTC
CDR3: CASSLPGLAGGRLDEQFF
J: TRBJ2-1
D: TRBD2
V: TRBV5-6
size: -

DNA: TGTGCCAGCAGCCAAACTCCGACAGCTTCTTATGGCTACACCTTC
CDR3: CASSQTPTASYGYTF
J: TRBJ1-2
D: -
V: TRBV3-1
size: -

DNA: TGCAGTGCTAGGAGGGGGTCAGGGGGCTTCTACGAGCAGTACTTC
CDR3: CSARRGSGGFYEQYF
J: TRBJ2-7
D: TRBD1
V: TRBV20-1
size: -